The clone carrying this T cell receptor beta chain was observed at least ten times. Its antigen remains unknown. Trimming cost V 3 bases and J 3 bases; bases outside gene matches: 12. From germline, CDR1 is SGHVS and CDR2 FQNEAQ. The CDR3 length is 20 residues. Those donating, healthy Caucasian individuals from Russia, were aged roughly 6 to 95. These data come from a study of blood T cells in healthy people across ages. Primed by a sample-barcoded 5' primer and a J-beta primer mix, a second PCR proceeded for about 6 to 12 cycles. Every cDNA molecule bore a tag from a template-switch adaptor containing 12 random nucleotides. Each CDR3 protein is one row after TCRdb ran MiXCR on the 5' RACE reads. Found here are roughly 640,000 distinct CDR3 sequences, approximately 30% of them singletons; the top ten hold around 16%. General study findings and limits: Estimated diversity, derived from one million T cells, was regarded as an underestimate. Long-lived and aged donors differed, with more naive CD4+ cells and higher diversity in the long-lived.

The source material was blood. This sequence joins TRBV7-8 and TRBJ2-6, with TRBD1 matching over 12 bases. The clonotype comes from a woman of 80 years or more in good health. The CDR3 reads CASSFTSVGTGGFGANVLTF. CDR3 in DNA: TGTGCCAGCAGCTTTACCTCGGTGGGGACAGGGGGCTTTGGGGCCAACGTCCTGACTTTC.